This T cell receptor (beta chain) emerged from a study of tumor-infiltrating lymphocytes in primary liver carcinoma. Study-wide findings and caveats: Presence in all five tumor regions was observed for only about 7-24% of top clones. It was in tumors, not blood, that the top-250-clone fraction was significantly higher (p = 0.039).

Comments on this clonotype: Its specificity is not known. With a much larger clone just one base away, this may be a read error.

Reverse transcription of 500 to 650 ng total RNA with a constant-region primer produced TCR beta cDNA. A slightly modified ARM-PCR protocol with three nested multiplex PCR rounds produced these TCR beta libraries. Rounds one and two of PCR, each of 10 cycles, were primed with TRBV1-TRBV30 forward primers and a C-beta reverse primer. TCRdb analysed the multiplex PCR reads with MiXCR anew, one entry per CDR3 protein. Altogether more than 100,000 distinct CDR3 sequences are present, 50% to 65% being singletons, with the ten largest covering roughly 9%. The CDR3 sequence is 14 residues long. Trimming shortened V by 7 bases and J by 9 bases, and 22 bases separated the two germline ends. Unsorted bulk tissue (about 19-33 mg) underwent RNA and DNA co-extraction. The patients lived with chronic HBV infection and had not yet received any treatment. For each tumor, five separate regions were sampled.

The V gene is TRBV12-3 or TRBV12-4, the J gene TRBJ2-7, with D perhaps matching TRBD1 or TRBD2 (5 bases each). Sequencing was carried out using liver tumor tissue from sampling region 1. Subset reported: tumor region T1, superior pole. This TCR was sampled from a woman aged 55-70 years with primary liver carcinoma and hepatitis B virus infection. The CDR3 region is CASTYTGAARGQYF. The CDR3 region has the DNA TGTGCCAGCACTTATACCGGGGCGGCTCGTGGGCAGTACTTC.